This is a list of T cell receptor beta chains from one sample in a study of blood T cell repertoires in COVID-19. Data came from immunoSEQ multiplex PCR; TCRdb stores just in-frame clones and leaves some out. Among hundreds of thousands of clones listed, approximately 80% were seen once. Material: peripheral blood. All receptors derive from a woman aged 40 to 55 with active or convalescent COVID-19. Both conserved end residues are part of each CDR3. The D gene is left open where the match is weak. Some rows have no size entry. The others give once, few or many, or a class for an expanded clone.

V gene	D gene	clone size	J gene	CDR3 protein	CDR3 DNA
TRBV27	NA	NA	TRBJ2-1	CASSFPPYNEQFF	TGTGCCAGCAGTTTCCCCCCATACAATGAGCAGTTCTTC
TRBV27	TRBD1	few	TRBJ1-2	CASSPLGQGDGYTF	TGTGCCAGCAGCCCCCTGGGACAGGGAGATGGCTACACCTTC
TRBV14	NA	once	TRBJ1-2	CASSQSGHGYTF	TGTGCCAGCAGCCAAAGTGGGCATGGCTACACCTTC
TRBV6-2/TRBV6-3	TRBD1	NA	TRBJ2-1	CASSYPRDREGGEQFF	TGTGCCAGCAGTTATCCCCGGGACAGGGAAGGTGGTGAGCAGTTCTTC
TRBV9	NA	NA	TRBJ2-2	CASSALGTGELFF	TGTGCCAGCAGCGCTCTAGGCACCGGGGAGCTGTTTTTT
TRBV12-5	NA	NA	TRBJ2-2	CASGLDLATGELFF	TGTGCTAGTGGTTTGGATCTAGCCACCGGGGAGCTGTTTTTT
TRBV5-3	NA	NA	TRBJ1-1	CARSLSLNTEAFF	TGTGCCAGAAGCCTCTCGTTGAACACTGAAGCTTTCTTT
TRBV3-1/TRBV3-2	NA	NA	TRBJ2-1	CASSQDLTAEQFF	TGTGCCAGCAGCCAAGATCTGACTGCGGAGCAGTTCTTC
TRBV12-3/TRBV12-4	NA	NA	TRBJ2-1	CASRAGNRGGFF	TGTGCCAGCAGGGCAGGAAACAGGGGGGGGTTCTTC
TRBV2	TRBD2	NA	TRBJ2-1	CASSERLAGGRYNEQFF	TGTGCCAGCAGTGAACGGCTAGCGGGGGGCCGTTACAATGAGCAGTTCTTC
TRBV6-1	NA	NA	TRBJ1-1	CASSENRAEAFF	TGTGCCAGCAGTGAAAACAGGGCTGAAGCTTTCTTT
TRBV6-5	NA	once	TRBJ1-1	CASSYNRRNTEAFF	TGTGCCAGCAGTTATAATCGGAGGAACACTGAAGCTTTCTTT
TRBV6-5	NA	NA	TRBJ1-5	CASSWTVNQPQHF	TGTGCCAGCAGTTGGACAGTTAATCAGCCCCAGCATTTT
TRBV30	TRBD1	NA	TRBJ2-1	CAWSVRGTGGYNEQFF	TGTGCCTGGAGTGTACGTGGGACAGGGGGATACAATGAGCAGTTCTTC